This T cell receptor (beta chain) was identified during a study of T cells in Graves' hyperthyroidism and ophthalmopathy (dated by TCRdb to about 2019). Some background on the complete study: Peripheral blood samples were taken at the time of initial diagnosis, prior to any treatment. TCR Vbeta CDR3 sequencing of roughly 140 peripheral blood samples (43 ophthalmopathy, 75 to 85 hyperthyroidism and approximately 17 progressor patients) is reported in the paper. The roughly 94 discovery patients were randomly divided into training and test sets at a 7:3 ratio. Prospective prediction of ophthalmopathy was tested in an independent validation cohort of some 19 hyperthyroidism patients and 15 to 17 patients who later progressed to ophthalmopathy. Once sampling was done, hyperthyroidism patients were given methimazole at a starting dose of 30 mg daily, whereas ophthalmopathy patients were given high-dose intravenous methylprednisolone. To identify distinguishing TCR V-J signatures, a discovery cohort of about a hundred patients was used, comprising some 43 with Graves' ophthalmopathy and around 60 with stable Graves' hyperthyroidism. The study also compared thyroid tissue and blood T-cell repertoires from more than five Graves' hyperthyroidism patients. Broader findings and caveats from the paper: In validation, progression to ophthalmopathy was predicted by the model with nearly 71% sensitivity and 72.22% specificity, a median of 6.5 months before onset. A 13 V-J signature model separated ophthalmopathy from stable hyperthyroidism, with around 88% sensitivity and about 81% specificity in cross-validation and 80%/75% in testing. Most expanded thyroid clonotypes (frequency above 0.001) were also found in blood, which suggests that blood repertoires may mirror thyroid immune responses. Sample size was not statistically predetermined, and blinding of investigators to group allocation was not performed.

The TCR beta CDR3 regions were amplified from the RNA transcripts. The first round of RT-PCR for the TCR CDR3 was performed with the HTBI primer set and the Qiagen OneStep RT-PCR kit. A second multiplex PCR round built the libraries, followed by size selection and purification. Sequencing of the libraries was done on an Illumina HiSeq2000 using paired-end 100 bp reads. In the original analysis: SOAPnuke was used to process the raw data, with reads discarded if the reads contained adapters or uncalled bases, had a mean Phred below 15, or lacked an exact constant-primer or identifier match. COPE v1.2.5 was used to merge high-quality paired reads, and clonotypes were defined as unique nucleotide sequences. MiTCR v1.1 was used to align the clonotypes against IMGT TRBV, TRBD and TRBJ reference segments. The analysis was restricted to V-J combinations with a frequency above 0.0001, which together covered roughly 99% of the repertoires. The TCS score was defined as the ratio of F50 (clonal expansion) to E x V (chaos), calculated using BLOSUM62-based TCRdist between CDR3 peptides within each V-J. Welch's t-statistics and random forest reduced just over 500 V-J features to 13, which were used in a naive Bayes classifier (R e1071). TCRdb reworked the public reads: Q25 trimming with fastp, MiXCR clone assembly, productive beta chains retained. For every CDR3 protein sequence, its rows merge into one entry that carries the most common genes and DNA. These V and J calls rely on TCRdb rather than the paper's analysis. The sample includes around 690,000 distinct CDR3 sequences, with 17% observed a single time. The biggest ten clones account for around 15% of the sample.

Including cysteine and phenylalanine, the CDR3 has 17 amino acids. Only the CDR3 part of the read is kept: 51 bases, read in frame from the first base. Clipping removes 5 bases from V and 4 bases from J, with 13 as the unmatched junction base count. Via the germline V gene, CDR1 is SGHAT and CDR2 FQNNGV. Stable Graves' hyperthyroidism was defined as no progression to ophthalmopathy during 18 months of follow-up. Hyperthyroidism patients were newly diagnosed, had a disease duration of under 2 months, and were aged 18 to 65 years. Exclusion was applied to patients with uncontrolled infections, other autoimmune diseases, pregnancy or lactation. Clinical symptoms, serum thyroxine and TRAb, thyroid ultrasound, and orbital computed tomography formed the basis for the diagnoses. PBMCs were separated from 10 ml of fresh peripheral blood using Ficoll-Paque density gradient centrifugation. Total RNA was extracted with Trizol reagent, and quality was checked on an Agilent 2100 Bioanalyzer.

About this clonotype itself: Its antigen target is currently unknown. Qualities for individual bases were not recorded, and no much larger clone is one base off.

Sequencing was carried out using blood. The sequence was collected from a man between 45 and 60 years old with Graves' hyperthyroidism. The chain employs TRBV11-2 and TRBJ1-5, with 8 junctional bases fitting TRBD1. The nucleotides read TGTGCCAGCAGCGCTCAGGGGGCGTGGGCCCCTAATCAGCCCCAGCATTTT. Translation gives CASSAQGAWAPNQPQHF.